The 27 T cell receptor beta chains below come from one sample, sequenced in a study of blood T cell repertoires in COVID-19. The assay was immunoSEQ multiplex PCR, and TCRdb's table has in-frame clones only and misses some. This table has about 86,000 clones, over 80% appearing once. The sequenced sample was peripheral blood. Receptors were obtained from a man aged 45 to 65 with acute or convalescent COVID-19.

The CDR3 DNA sequence: TGCGCCAGCAGGCAGCAGGACAGGGACCACGAGCAGTACTTC. Protein product: CASRQQDRDHEQYF. The gene calls are TRBV5-1 and TRBJ2-7; 8 bases align to TRBD1. The CDR3 sequence is 14 residues long. Looked up from germline, CDR1 is SGHRS and CDR2 is YFSETQ. Trimming took 5 bases from V and 5 from J; bases not matched to a gene: 9.

The chain has TRBV19 and TRBJ2-7; tentative D call: TRBD2 (6 bases). CDR3 length: 14 amino acids. Per the germline V gene, CDR1 is LNHDA and CDR2 is SQIVND (reference sequence). The V end lost 4 bases, the J end lost 6 bases, and 16 bases lay between the germline ends. In DNA, the CDR3 is TGTGCCAGTAGTAAGGCTAGCGCTACTCTCGAGCAGTACTTC. Translated: CASSKASATLEQYF.

This chain connects TRBV9 to TRBJ2-2, with D uncertain. The CDR3 is made up of 17 amino acids. Deletions cut 1 base from V and 1 base from J, with 14 bases between. CDR1 and CDR2 from the germline V gene are SGDLS and YYNGEE. Here the CDR3 DNA reads TGTGCCAGCAGCGTATATGACACATCTATGAACACCGGGGAGCTGTTTTTT. Amino acids: CASSVYDTSMNTGELFF.

The gene calls are TRBV6-5 and TRBJ2-1, with 10 positions matching TRBD2. The CDR3 totals 15 residues. Germline loops: CDR1 MNHEY, CDR2 SVGAGI. J gave up 4 bases and V 6 bases, and 6 bases lay outside the gene matches. CDR3: CASSDLAGGYNEQFF. The DNA of the CDR3 is TGTGCCAGCAGCGATTTAGCGGGGGGATACAATGAGCAGTTCTTC.

This chain links TRBV6-5 with TRBJ2-3; TRBD2 agrees at 11 bases. The V segment lost 2 bases and the J segment 5 bases; nucleotides outside the gene matches: 3. This CDR3 comprises 15 residues. CDR1 and CDR2 from the germline V gene are MNHEY and SVGAGI. CDR3 amino acids: CASSYAGTSGDTQYF. CDR3 nucleotides: TGTGCCAGCAGTTACGCCGGGACTAGCGGAGATACGCAGTATTTT.

The V gene is TRBV3-1 (or the pseudogene TRBV3-2), the J gene TRBJ2-1; TRBD2 matches 14 bases. This CDR3 spans 17 amino acids. CDR1 and CDR2 from the germline V gene are LGHDT and YNNKEL (reference sequence). The ends lost 3 bases at V and 2 bases at J; junction bases unmatched: 3. The CDR3 spells CASSQGTSGRAYNEQFF. CDR3 nucleotides: TGTGCCAGCAGCCAGGGGACTAGCGGGAGAGCCTACAATGAGCAGTTCTTC.

The V call is TRBV2, the J call TRBJ2-1; a possible D gene is TRBD2 (5 bases). CDR1 and CDR2 (germline): SNHLY, FYNNEI. V dropped 6 bases and J dropped 6 bases, with 12 bases sitting between them. CDR3 length equals 13 residues. The CDR3 coding sequence is TGTGCCAGCAGGAGGGTAACTCCCAATGAGCAGTTCTTC. Translating it yields CASRRVTPNEQFF.

The chain has TRBV18 and TRBJ2-5; possibly TRBD1 for D (5 bases). Germline V gene lookup returns CDR1 KGHSH and CDR2 LQKENI. Deletions cut 1 base from V and 3 bases from J, with 9 bases between. CDR3 size: 14 residues. CDR3 coding DNA: TGTGCCAGCTCACCACAGGGGTGGAAAGAGACCCAGTACTTC. This gives the protein CASSPQGWKETQYF.

The chain couples TRBV28 to TRBJ2-5; TRBD2 matches at 7 bases. This CDR3 is built from 14 residues. The junction had 6 bases not matched to a gene; V was cut back by 3 bases and J by 5 bases. Looked up from germline, CDR1 is MDHEN and CDR2 is SYDVKM. CDR3 DNA: TGTGCCAGCAGTTTGGGCGGGAGCGGGGAGACCCAGTACTTC. It codes for CASSLGGSGETQYF. The complete variable domain, with remaining parts taken from reference TRBV28 and TRBJ2-5, reads DVKVTQSSRYLVKRTGEKVFLECVQDMDHENMFWYRQDPGLGLRLIYFSYDVKMKEKGDIPEGYSVSREKKERFSLILESASTNQTSMYLCASSLGGSGETQYFGPGTRLLVL.

The chain couples TRBV6-2 or TRBV6-3 to TRBJ2-3; maybe TRBD1 (6 bases). This CDR3 contains 17 residues. Germline-derived CDR1 and CDR2 are MNHEY and SVGEGT. V gave up 2 bases and J gave up 0 bases, with 15 bases separating them. The CDR3 DNA is TGTGCCAGCAGTTACACCCGGGACATACGTAGCACAGATACGCAGTATTTT. Translation gives CASSYTRDIRSTDTQYF.

The gene calls are TRBV19 and TRBJ2-1; 7 nucleotides align to TRBD2. The V and J ends lost 4 bases and 9 bases, in that order; junction bases with no gene match: 3. The CDR3 loop spans 12 amino acids. Per the germline V gene, CDR1 is LNHDA and CDR2 is SQIVND (reference sequence). CDR3 region: CASSSGSTEQFF. The DNA of the CDR3 is TGTGCCAGTAGTAGCGGGAGCACTGAGCAGTTCTTC.

The CDR3 here is CSVRGLALSGELFF. The CDR3 DNA reads as TGCAGCGTTCGGGGACTAGCCCTCTCCGGGGAGCTGTTTTTT. The chain has TRBV29-1 and TRBJ2-2; 9 positions match TRBD2. Per germline, CDR1 SQVTM and CDR2 ANQGSEA. The CDR3 spans 14 residues. V was clipped by 5 bases and J by 6 bases; unmatched bases: 7.

The rearrangement joins TRBV25-1 to TRBJ2-2; 10 bases line up with TRBD1. The CDR3 contains 16 residues. Trimming took 4 bases from V and 4 from J; bases not matched to a gene: 6. CDR1 MGHDK and CDR2 SYGVNS come from the germline V gene. The CDR3 loop reads CASSAFRDRGTGELFF. CDR3 DNA: TGTGCCAGCAGTGCCTTTCGGGACAGGGGCACCGGGGAGCTGTTTTTT. Full variable domain (outside the CDR3, taken from reference TRBV25-1 and TRBJ2-2): EADIYQTPRYLVIGTGKKITLECSQTMGHDKMYWYQQDPGMELHLIHYSYGVNSTEKGDLSSESTVSRIRTEHFPLTLESARPSHTSQYLCASSAFRDRGTGELFFGEGSRLTVL.

This clone showed up just once. The rearrangement joins TRBV10-3 to TRBJ2-1; TRBD1 matches at 9 bases. This CDR3 spans 15 amino acids. J lost 7 bases, V lost 5 bases, and 9 bases had no gene match. CDR1 is ENHRY and CDR2 is SYGVKD in the germline V gene. The CDR3, as DNA: TGTGCCATCAGTTTAACAGGGGGCAATGGGAATGAGCAGTTCTTC. Protein product: CAISLTGGNGNEQFF.

J is TRBJ2-1 and V is TRBV6-5; 9 positions match TRBD2. With V trimmed by 0 bases and J by 12 bases, 12 bases remained unmatched. Germline V gene data show CDR1 as MNHEY and CDR2 as SVGAGI. The CDR3 is 16 amino acids. CDR3 protein: CASSYSLSGRGYGQFF. CDR3 DNA sequence: TGTGCCAGCAGTTACTCGCTTAGCGGGAGAGGTTATGGGCAGTTCTTC.

The gene calls are TRBV28 and TRBJ2-1; D possibly corresponds to TRBD2 (7 bases). The ends were cut back, 6 bases at V and 0 bases at J, with 30 bases in the middle. Germline V gene data show CDR1 as MDHEN and CDR2 as SYDVKM. This CDR3 has 21 residues. CDR3 coding DNA: TGTGCCAGCAGCCCACTCTTTGCGGGAGTGGGGGCTCCCTTCTCCTACAATGAGCAGTTCTTC. It encodes CASSPLFAGVGAPFSYNEQFF. Full variable domain (remainder filled in from reference TRBV28 and TRBJ2-1): DVKVTQSSRYLVKRTGEKVFLECVQDMDHENMFWYRQDPGLGLRLIYFSYDVKMKEKGDIPEGYSVSREKKERFSLILESASTNQTSMYLCASSPLFAGVGAPFSYNEQFFGPGTRLTVL.

The chain carries TRBV6-5 and TRBJ2-7; 11 bases are shared with TRBD2. The junction had 3 bases not matched to a gene; V was cut back by 8 bases and J by 3 bases. Germline V gives CDR1 MNHEY, CDR2 SVGAGI. This CDR3 comprises 13 residues. In nucleotides, the CDR3 is TGTGCCAGCTTTACTAGCGGGAGCTACGAGCAGTACTTC. Translated, it gives CASFTSGSYEQYF.

The chain links TRBV7-3 to TRBJ2-5; 11 nucleotides align to TRBD2. The CDR3 loop spans 15 amino acids. Unmatched junction bases numbered 1, after V lost 3 bases and J lost 1 base. Looked up from germline, CDR1 is SGHTA and CDR2 is FQGTGA. The DNA for the CDR3 is TGTGCCAGCAGCTTCGGGACTAGCGGCCAAGAGACCCAGTACTTC. This encodes CASSFGTSGQETQYF.

On this clone itself: The sample carries other DNA sequences with the same CDR3. The J gene is TRBJ1-5, the V gene TRBV28; unclear D gene. Germline CDR1 is MDHEN and CDR2 is SYDVKM. The CDR3 has 13 residues. V was clipped by 5 bases and J by 0 bases, with 5 bases between them. The CDR3 is CASSRDSNQPQHF. The CDR3 region has the DNA TGTGCCAGCAGTCGGGATAGCAATCAGCCCCAGCATTTT.

The rearrangement uses TRBV18 and TRBJ1-4; D is undetermined. Germline V gene sequence: CDR1 KGHSH, CDR2 LQKENI. V was clipped by 2 bases and J by 8 bases, with 9 bases between them. The length of the CDR3 is 13 residues. This CDR3 is CASSPGQNEKLFF. The CDR3 DNA reads as TGTGCCAGCTCACCAGGGCAGAACGAAAAACTGTTTTTT. Complete variable domain (other parts from reference TRBV18 and TRBJ1-4): NAGVMQNPRHLVRRRGQEARLRCSPMKGHSHVYWYRQLPEEGLKFMVYLQKENIIDESGMPKERFSAEFPKEGPSILRIQQVVRGDSAAYFCASSPGQNEKLFFGSGTQLSVL.

The chain uses TRBV20-1 and TRBJ2-7, with D perhaps matching TRBD2 (5 bases). Trimming removed 3 bases at V and 7 bases at J, with 16 bases between. The CDR3 spans 13 residues. Germline V gene sequence: CDR1 DFQATT, CDR2 SNEGSKA (reference sequence). In DNA form, the CDR3 reads TGCAGTGCTAGTCCGGGGAGCTCGGGAGAGCAGTACTTC. Translating gives CSASPGSSGEQYF.

The chain combines TRBV18 with TRBJ1-2; TRBD1 aligns across 10 bases. CDR3 size: 19 residues. The germline gives CDR1 KGHSH, CDR2 LQKENI. Trimming at V came to 5 bases and at J to 4 bases, leaving 19 bases not matched to a gene. In DNA form, the CDR3 reads TGTGCCAGCTCAACCTGGAGTGGGACAGGGGAGCTCGCGGGCTATGGCTACACCTTC. Amino acids: CASSTWSGTGELAGYGYTF.

The V call is TRBV28, the J call TRBJ1-5, with no clear D. The CDR3 contains 15 residues. CDR1 is MDHEN, CDR2 SYDVKM, per germline. The ends were cut back, 7 bases at V and 5 bases at J, with 18 bases in the middle. The CDR3 reads CASTPRRERHQPQHF. CDR3 DNA sequence: TGTGCCAGCACTCCTAGGAGGGAAAGACATCAGCCCCAGCATTTT. Together with reference TRBV28 and TRBJ1-5, the CDR3 gives the full variable domain: DVKVTQSSRYLVKRTGEKVFLECVQDMDHENMFWYRQDPGLGLRLIYFSYDVKMKEKGDIPEGYSVSREKKERFSLILESASTNQTSMYLCASTPRRERHQPQHFGDGTRLSIL.

This clone was detected a few times. The V and J genes are TRBV19 and TRBJ1-2, with TRBD1 matching 8 bases. There are 15 residues in the CDR3. V lost 4 bases, J lost 2 bases, and 6 bases stayed unmatched. CDR1 and CDR2 (germline): LNHDA, SQIVND (reference sequence). The CDR3 spells CASSKGTGTNYGYTF. In nucleotides, the CDR3 is TGTGCCAGTAGTAAAGGGACAGGAACCAACTATGGCTACACCTTC. Full variable domain (outside the CDR3, taken from reference TRBV19 and TRBJ1-2): DGGITQSPKYLFRKEGQNVTLSCEQNLNHDAMYWYRQDPGQGLRLIYYSQIVNDFQKGDIAEGYSVSREKKESFPLTVTSAQKNPTAFYLCASSKGTGTNYGYTFGSGTRLTVV.

This clone was seen more than once but under ten times. This rearrangement joins TRBV7-2 to TRBJ1-6; D is uncertain. There are 14 residues in the CDR3. Per the germline V gene, CDR1 is SGHTA and CDR2 is FQGNSA. With 5 bases removed from V and 7 bases from J, the gap between germline ends came to 12 bases. This CDR3 is CASSPRLTNSPLHF. CDR3 coding DNA: TGTGCCAGCAGCCCGAGACTGACGAATTCACCCCTCCACTTT.

This chain links TRBV7-9 with TRBJ1-1; D is unresolved. From germline, CDR1 is SEHNR and CDR2 FQNEAQ (reference sequence). V was clipped by 6 bases and J by 3 bases, with 11 bases between them. The CDR3 is 13 residues long. As DNA, the CDR3 is TGTGCCAGCAGTCTCCATGGAGACACTGAAGCTTTCTTT. Its protein product is CASSLHGDTEAFF.

In this sample, this clone turned up once. The rearrangement links TRBV11-2 to TRBJ2-2; D uncertain. V lost 2 bases and J 4 bases, leaving 8 bases between the germline ends. The CDR3 consists of 14 residues. Germline values: CDR1 SGHAT, CDR2 FQNNGV. CDR3 DNA: TGTGCCAGCAGCTTAATTAGCTCCACCGGGGAGCTGTTTTTT. Translated: CASSLISSTGELFF.